A selection of T cell receptor beta chains follows, all from one sample in a study of T cells in Graves' hyperthyroidism and ophthalmopathy. MiXCR, applied by TCRdb to the multiplex PCR reads, yields one record per CDR3 protein. The sample gives roughly 300,000 distinct CDR3 sequences, under 30% of which show up once; approximately 30% is in the top ten. The sequenced material came from blood. The source is a middle-aged man with Graves' hyperthyroidism that later progressed to Graves' ophthalmopathy. Each CDR3 is given with its conserved first and last residue. The order of the fields is V gene, clone size, CDR3 length, D gene, J gene, CDR3 protein, CDR3 DNA. The D gene is left open where the match is weak. Expanded clones get a size class; other rows say once, few or many, or leave the size out.

v_gene: TRBV29-1
abundance: many
len: 12
d_gene: -
j_gene: TRBJ2-5
CDR3aa: CSVGPYQETQYF
CDR3nt: TGCAGCGTTGGACCCTACCAAGAGACCCAGTACTTC

v_gene: TRBV11-2
abundance: many
len: 14
d_gene: -
j_gene: TRBJ2-7
CDR3aa: CASSLDTGYSEQYF
CDR3nt: TGTGCCAGCAGCTTAGATACCGGCTATTCCGAGCAGTACTTC

v_gene: TRBV9
abundance: many
len: 14
d_gene: TRBD2
j_gene: TRBJ2-7
CDR3aa: CASSAGLASYEQYF
CDR3nt: TGTGCCAGCAGTGCTGGACTAGCCTCCTACGAGCAGTACTTC

v_gene: TRBV7-9
abundance: few
len: 14
d_gene: -
j_gene: TRBJ2-2
CDR3aa: CASSLLQSTGELFF
CDR3nt: TGTGCCAGCAGCTTACTGCAGTCCACCGGGGAGCTGTTTTTT

v_gene: TRBV6-5
abundance: many
len: 15
d_gene: -
j_gene: TRBJ1-1
CDR3aa: CASSYTTTGEGNAFF
CDR3nt: TGTGCCAGCAGTTACACAACTACCGGGGAGGGGAACGCTTTCTTT

v_gene: TRBV3-1
abundance: many
len: 14
d_gene: TRBD2
j_gene: TRBJ2-7
CDR3aa: CASSATSGYYEQYF
CDR3nt: TGTGCCAGCAGCGCGACTAGCGGGTACTACGAGCAGTACTTC

v_gene: TRBV20-1
abundance: many
len: 13
d_gene: TRBD1
j_gene: TRBJ1-2
CDR3aa: CSASQDRENGYTF
CDR3nt: TGCAGTGCTAGCCAGGACAGGGAAAATGGCTACACCTTC

v_gene: TRBV29-1
abundance: many
len: 13
d_gene: -
j_gene: TRBJ2-5
CDR3aa: CSVMTGEGETQYF
CDR3nt: TGCAGCGTCATGACAGGGGAGGGGGAGACCCAGTACTTC

v_gene: TRBV7-9
abundance: many
len: 15
d_gene: -
j_gene: TRBJ2-5
CDR3aa: CASSLVLGGQETQYF
CDR3nt: TGTGCCAGCAGCTTAGTTCTGGGAGGCCAAGAGACCCAGTACTTC

v_gene: TRBV18
abundance: once
len: 13
d_gene: -
j_gene: TRBJ2-7
CDR3aa: CASSPTIRAEQYF
CDR3nt: TGTGCCAGCTCACCAACAATCCGGGCCGAGCAGTACTTC

v_gene: TRBV5-1
abundance: many
len: 15
d_gene: -
j_gene: TRBJ1-2
CDR3aa: CASMAGDSQNYGYTF
CDR3nt: TGCGCCAGCATGGCGGGGGATTCCCAGAACTATGGCTACACCTTC

v_gene: TRBV28
abundance: many
len: 14
d_gene: -
j_gene: TRBJ1-2
CDR3aa: CASSLRPGDYGYTF
CDR3nt: TGTGCCAGCAGTTTAAGGCCAGGAGACTATGGCTACACCTTC

v_gene: TRBV29-1
abundance: -
len: 15
d_gene: TRBD2
j_gene: TRBJ2-5
CDR3aa: CSVEVAGSGMGTQYF
CDR3nt: TGCAGCGTTGAAGTAGCGGGCTCGGGGATGGGGACCCAGTACTTC

v_gene: TRBV7-3
abundance: many
len: 13
d_gene: -
j_gene: TRBJ2-5
CDR3aa: CASSSGIQETQYF
CDR3nt: TGTGCCAGCAGCTCGGGGATTCAAGAGACCCAGTACTTC

v_gene: TRBV11-2
abundance: many
len: 17
d_gene: -
j_gene: TRBJ2-7
CDR3aa: CASNTSGQSEFSYEQYF
CDR3nt: TGTGCCAGCAATACTAGTGGGCAAAGCGAATTCTCCTACGAGCAGTACTTC

v_gene: TRBV27
abundance: many
len: 13
d_gene: -
j_gene: TRBJ2-7
CDR3aa: CASSPRGFYEQYF
CDR3nt: TGTGCCAGCAGTCCTCGGGGGTTTTACGAGCAGTACTTC

v_gene: TRBV3-1
abundance: -
len: 17
d_gene: -
j_gene: TRBJ2-7
CDR3aa: CASSQRLSRGSSYEQYF
CDR3nt: TGTGCCAGCAGCCAAAGATTATCCAGAGGGAGCTCCTACGAGCAGTACTTC

v_gene: TRBV5-6
abundance: many
len: 14
d_gene: -
j_gene: TRBJ1-1
CDR3aa: CASSSGMGGAEAFF
CDR3nt: TGTGCCAGCAGCTCGGGAATGGGGGGTGCTGAAGCTTTCTTT

v_gene: TRBV12-3/TRBV12-4
abundance: many
len: 13
d_gene: TRBD1
j_gene: TRBJ2-7
CDR3aa: CASSLWDSYEQYF
CDR3nt: TGTGCCAGCAGTTTATGGGACAGCTACGAGCAGTACTTC

v_gene: TRBV5-1
abundance: many
len: 14
d_gene: -
j_gene: TRBJ2-5
CDR3aa: CASSTGTFQETQYF
CDR3nt: TGCGCCAGCAGCACTGGGACATTCCAAGAGACCCAGTACTTC

v_gene: TRBV6-2/TRBV6-3
abundance: -
len: 14
d_gene: -
j_gene: TRBJ1-5
CDR3aa: CASRYRSGLWPQHF
CDR3nt: TGTGCCAGCAGGTACCGCAGTGGGTTGTGGCCCCAGCATTTT

v_gene: TRBV18
abundance: many
len: 12
d_gene: -
j_gene: TRBJ2-7
CDR3aa: CASSPGSYEQYF
CDR3nt: TGTGCCAGCAGTCCCGGGAGCTACGAGCAGTACTTC

v_gene: TRBV4-1
abundance: many
len: 16
d_gene: -
j_gene: TRBJ1-3
CDR3aa: CASSQDRPGSGNTIYF
CDR3nt: TGCGCCAGCAGCCAAGATCGTCCAGGTTCGGGAAACACCATATATTTT

v_gene: TRBV2
abundance: many
len: 12
d_gene: -
j_gene: TRBJ2-5
CDR3aa: CASSDLSETQYF
CDR3nt: TGTGCCAGCAGTGATTTGTCCGAGACCCAGTACTTC

v_gene: TRBV10-3
abundance: many
len: 12
d_gene: -
j_gene: TRBJ2-7
CDR3aa: CAIGGGIYEQYF
CDR3nt: TGTGCCATCGGAGGGGGGATCTACGAGCAGTACTTC

v_gene: TRBV2
abundance: many
len: 14
d_gene: -
j_gene: TRBJ2-2
CDR3aa: CASRQNREAGELFF
CDR3nt: TGTGCCAGCAGGCAAAACAGGGAGGCCGGGGAGCTGTTTTTT

v_gene: TRBV30
abundance: many
len: 17
d_gene: TRBD2
j_gene: TRBJ2-4
CDR3aa: CAWSVLAGGPGENIQYF
CDR3nt: TGTGCCTGGAGTGTACTAGCGGGAGGGCCTGGGGAAAACATTCAGTACTTC

v_gene: TRBV6-2/TRBV6-3
abundance: -
len: 17
d_gene: -
j_gene: TRBJ2-5
CDR3aa: CASSYSGTGPHQETQYF
CDR3nt: TGTGCCAGCAGTTACTCTGGTACAGGACCGCACCAAGAGACCCAGTACTTC

v_gene: TRBV6-1
abundance: -
len: 12
d_gene: -
j_gene: TRBJ2-7
CDR3aa: CASKRTDYEQYF
CDR3nt: TGTGCCAGCAAACGGACGGACTACGAGCAGTACTTC

v_gene: TRBV9
abundance: many
len: 16
d_gene: TRBD1
j_gene: TRBJ1-2
CDR3aa: CASSPHPMDRGEGYTF
CDR3nt: TGTGCCAGCAGCCCTCACCCCATGGACAGGGGAGAAGGCTACACCTTC

v_gene: TRBV12-3/TRBV12-4
abundance: many
len: 14
d_gene: TRBD2
j_gene: TRBJ2-7
CDR3aa: CASSLSGSDYEQYF
CDR3nt: TGTGCCAGCAGTCTTAGCGGGAGTGACTACGAGCAGTACTTC

v_gene: TRBV12-3/TRBV12-4
abundance: few
len: 14
d_gene: -
j_gene: TRBJ2-5
CDR3aa: CASSLSPGQETQYF
CDR3nt: TGTGCCAGCAGCCTTTCTCCAGGACAAGAGACCCAGTACTTC

v_gene: TRBV19
abundance: -
len: 14
d_gene: -
j_gene: TRBJ1-2
CDR3aa: CASSSVAEYYGYTF
CDR3nt: TGTGCCAGTAGTTCAGTGGCGGAGTACTATGGCTACACCTTC

v_gene: TRBV5-1
abundance: -
len: 15
d_gene: -
j_gene: TRBJ2-2
CDR3aa: CASSLNSMNTGELFF
CDR3nt: TGCGCCAGCAGCTTAAACTCTATGAACACCGGGGAGCTGTTTTTT

v_gene: TRBV6-1
abundance: once
len: 15
d_gene: TRBD1
j_gene: TRBJ2-2
CDR3aa: CASKKGQGNTGELFF
CDR3nt: TGTGCCAGCAAAAAGGGACAGGGGAACACCGGGGAGCTGTTTTTT

v_gene: TRBV11-2
abundance: many
len: 15
d_gene: TRBD1
j_gene: TRBJ2-7
CDR3aa: CASSLVGGTGGEQYF
CDR3nt: TGTGCCAGCAGCTTAGTAGGGGGGACAGGAGGCGAGCAGTACTTC